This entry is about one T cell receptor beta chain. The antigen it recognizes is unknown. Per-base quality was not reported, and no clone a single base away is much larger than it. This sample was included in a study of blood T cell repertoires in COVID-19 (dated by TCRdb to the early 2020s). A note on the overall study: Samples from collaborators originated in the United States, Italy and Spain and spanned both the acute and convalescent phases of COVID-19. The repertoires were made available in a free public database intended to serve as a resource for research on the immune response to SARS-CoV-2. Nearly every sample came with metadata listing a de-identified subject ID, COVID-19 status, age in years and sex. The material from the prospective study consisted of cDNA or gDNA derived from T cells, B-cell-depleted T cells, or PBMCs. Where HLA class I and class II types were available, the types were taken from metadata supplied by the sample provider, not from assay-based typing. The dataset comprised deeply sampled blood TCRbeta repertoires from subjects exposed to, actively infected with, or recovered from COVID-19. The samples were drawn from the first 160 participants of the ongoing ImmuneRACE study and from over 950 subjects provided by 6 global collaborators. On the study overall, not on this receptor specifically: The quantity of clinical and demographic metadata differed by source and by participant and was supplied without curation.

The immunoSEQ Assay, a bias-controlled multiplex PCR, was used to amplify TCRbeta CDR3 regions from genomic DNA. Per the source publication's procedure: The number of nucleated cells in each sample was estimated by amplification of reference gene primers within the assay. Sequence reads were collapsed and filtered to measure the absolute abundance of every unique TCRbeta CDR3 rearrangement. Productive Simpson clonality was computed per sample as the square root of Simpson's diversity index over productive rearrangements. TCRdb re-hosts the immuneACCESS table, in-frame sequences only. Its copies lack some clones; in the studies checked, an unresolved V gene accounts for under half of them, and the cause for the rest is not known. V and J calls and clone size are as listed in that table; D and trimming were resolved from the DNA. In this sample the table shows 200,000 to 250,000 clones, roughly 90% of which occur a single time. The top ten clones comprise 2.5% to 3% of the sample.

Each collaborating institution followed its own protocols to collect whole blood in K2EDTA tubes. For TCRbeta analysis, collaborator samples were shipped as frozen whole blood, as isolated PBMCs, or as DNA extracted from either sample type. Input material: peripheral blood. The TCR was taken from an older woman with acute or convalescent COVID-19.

The nucleotide sequence is TGTGCCACCAGCAGAGATCACCCACAGGGGCGAAGAGAAAAACTGTTTTTT. The resulting protein is CATSRDHPQGRREKLFF. Rearrangement joined TRBV15 to TRBJ1-4, with 7 bases matching TRBD1. V is pruned by 0 bases and J by 8 bases, leaving 12 bases of the junction without a gene match. The CDR3 holds 17 amino acids from the cysteine to the phenylalanine. Of all the DNA, just the CDR3 is kept, 51 bases in frame from base 1. Per the germline V gene (reference sequence), LNHNV is the CDR1 and YYDKDF is the CDR2.